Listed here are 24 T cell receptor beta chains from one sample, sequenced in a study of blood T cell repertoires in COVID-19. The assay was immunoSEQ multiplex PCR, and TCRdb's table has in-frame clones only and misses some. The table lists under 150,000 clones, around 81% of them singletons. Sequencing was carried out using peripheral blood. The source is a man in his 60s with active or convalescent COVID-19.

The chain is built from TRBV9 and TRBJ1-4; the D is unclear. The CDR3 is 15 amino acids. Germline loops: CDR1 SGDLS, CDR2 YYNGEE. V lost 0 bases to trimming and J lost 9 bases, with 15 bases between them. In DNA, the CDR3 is TGTGCCAGCAGCGTAGGAGGCCCCCCCATGCAAAAACTGTTTTTT. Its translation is CASSVGGPPMQKLFF.

CDR3 sequence: CASSFSQKETQYF. As DNA, the CDR3 is TGTGCCAGCAGCTTTTCACAGAAAGAGACCCAGTACTTC. The rearrangement joins TRBV5-5 to TRBJ2-5; no clear D gene. The germline CDR1 and CDR2 sequences are SGHKS and YYEKEE (reference sequence). Trimming removed 2 bases at V and 3 bases at J, with 8 bases between. This CDR3 has 13 amino acids.

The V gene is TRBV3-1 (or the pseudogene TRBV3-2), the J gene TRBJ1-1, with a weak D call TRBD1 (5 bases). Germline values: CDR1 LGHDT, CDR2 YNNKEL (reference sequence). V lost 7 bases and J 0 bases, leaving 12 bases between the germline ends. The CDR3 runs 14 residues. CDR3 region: CASTDSFLNTEAFF. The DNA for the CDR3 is TGTGCCAGCACCGACAGTTTCCTGAACACTGAAGCTTTCTTT.

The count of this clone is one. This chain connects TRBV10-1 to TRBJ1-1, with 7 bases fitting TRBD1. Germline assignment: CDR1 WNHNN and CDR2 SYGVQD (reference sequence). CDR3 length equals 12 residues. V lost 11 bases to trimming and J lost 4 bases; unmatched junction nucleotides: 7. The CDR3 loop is CAGYSGGTEAFF. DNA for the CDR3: TGCGCCGGCTACTCAGGGGGCACTGAAGCTTTCTTT.

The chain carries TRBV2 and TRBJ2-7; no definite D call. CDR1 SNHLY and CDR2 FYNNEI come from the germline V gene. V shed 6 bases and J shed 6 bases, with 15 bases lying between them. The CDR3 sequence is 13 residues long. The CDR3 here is CASSPLKIGEQYF. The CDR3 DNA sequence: TGTGCCAGCAGCCCATTAAAGATCGGCGAGCAGTACTTC. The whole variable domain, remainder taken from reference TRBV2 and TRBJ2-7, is EPEVTQTPSHQVTQMGQEVILRCVPISNHLYFYWYRQILGQKVEFLVSFYNNEISEKSEIFDDQFSVERPDGSNFTLKIRSTKLEDSAMYFCASSPLKIGEQYFGPGTRLTVT.

The CDR3 here is CASSSQPREEQFF. The CDR3 coding sequence is TGTGCCAGCAGTTCCCAACCTCGGGAGGAGCAGTTCTTC. The V and J genes are TRBV6-5 and TRBJ2-1; tentatively, D is TRBD2 (6 bases). The length of the CDR3 is 13 residues. The V end lost 4 bases, the J end lost 10 bases, and 14 bases lay between the germline ends. The V gene's germline CDR1 is MNHEY and CDR2 SVGAGI.

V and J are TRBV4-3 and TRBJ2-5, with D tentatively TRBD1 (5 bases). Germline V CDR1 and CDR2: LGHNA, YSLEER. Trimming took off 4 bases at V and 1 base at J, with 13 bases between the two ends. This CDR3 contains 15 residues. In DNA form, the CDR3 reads TGCGCCAGCAGCCCCATAGGCCAGGGCCAAGAGACCCAGTACTTC. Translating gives CASSPIGQGQETQYF.

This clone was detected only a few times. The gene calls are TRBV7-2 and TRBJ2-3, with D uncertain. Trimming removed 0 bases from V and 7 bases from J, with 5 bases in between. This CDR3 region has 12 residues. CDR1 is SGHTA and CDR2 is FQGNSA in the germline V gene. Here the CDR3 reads CASSLAENTQYF. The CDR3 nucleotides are TGTGCCAGCAGCTTAGCTGAGAATACGCAGTATTTT.

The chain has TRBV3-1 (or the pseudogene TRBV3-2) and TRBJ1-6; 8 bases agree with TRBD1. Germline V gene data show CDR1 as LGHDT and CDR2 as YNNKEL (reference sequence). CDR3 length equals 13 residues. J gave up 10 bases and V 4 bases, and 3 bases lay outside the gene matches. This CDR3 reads CASSRDRGSPLHF. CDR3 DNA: TGTGCCAGCAGCCGAGACAGGGGATCACCCCTCCACTTT.

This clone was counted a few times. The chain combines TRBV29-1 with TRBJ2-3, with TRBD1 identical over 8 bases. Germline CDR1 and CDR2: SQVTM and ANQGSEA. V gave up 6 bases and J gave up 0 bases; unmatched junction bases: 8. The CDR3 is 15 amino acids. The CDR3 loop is CSVAGQGTSTDTQYF. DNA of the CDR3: TGCAGCGTCGCTGGACAGGGCACTAGCACAGATACGCAGTATTTT.

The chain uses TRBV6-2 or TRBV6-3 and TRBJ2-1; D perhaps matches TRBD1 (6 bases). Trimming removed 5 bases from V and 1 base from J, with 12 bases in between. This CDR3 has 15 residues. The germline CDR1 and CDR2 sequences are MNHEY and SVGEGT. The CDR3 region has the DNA TGTGCCAGCAGTCCGGGACACCTGTCCTACAATGAGCAGTTCTTC. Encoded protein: CASSPGHLSYNEQFF.

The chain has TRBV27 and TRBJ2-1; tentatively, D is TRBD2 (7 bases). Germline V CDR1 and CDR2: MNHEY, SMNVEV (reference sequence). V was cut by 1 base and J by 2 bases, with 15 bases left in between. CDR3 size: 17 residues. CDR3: CASSLWEGETAYNEQFF. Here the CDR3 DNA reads TGTGCCAGCAGTTTATGGGAGGGGGAAACAGCCTACAATGAGCAGTTCTTC.

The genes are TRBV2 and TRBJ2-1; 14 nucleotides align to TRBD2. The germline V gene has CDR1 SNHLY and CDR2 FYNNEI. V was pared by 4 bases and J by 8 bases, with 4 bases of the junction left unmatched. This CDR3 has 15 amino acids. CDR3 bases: TGTGCCAGCAGTGGACTAGCGGGAGGGAGGGATGAGCAGTTCTTC. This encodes CASSGLAGGRDEQFF.

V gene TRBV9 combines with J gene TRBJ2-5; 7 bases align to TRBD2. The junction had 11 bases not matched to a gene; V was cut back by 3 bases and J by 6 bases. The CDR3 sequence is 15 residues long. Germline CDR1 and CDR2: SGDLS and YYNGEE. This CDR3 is CASSASGTGEKTQYF. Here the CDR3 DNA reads TGTGCCAGCAGCGCAAGCGGGACGGGTGAAAAGACCCAGTACTTC. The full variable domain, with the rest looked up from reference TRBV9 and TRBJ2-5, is DSGVTQTPKHLITATGQRVTLRCSPRSGDLSVYWYQQSLDQGLQFLIQYYNGEERAKGNILERFSAQQFPDLHSELNLSSLELGDSALYFCASSASGTGEKTQYFGPGTRLLVL.

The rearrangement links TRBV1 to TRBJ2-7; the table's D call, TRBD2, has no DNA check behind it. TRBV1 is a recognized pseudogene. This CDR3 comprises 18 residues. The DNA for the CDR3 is TGCACCAGCAGCCAAGTAAAAGGCAGGACTAGCGGGACCAACGAGCAGTACTTC. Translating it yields CTSSQVKGRTSGTNEQYF.

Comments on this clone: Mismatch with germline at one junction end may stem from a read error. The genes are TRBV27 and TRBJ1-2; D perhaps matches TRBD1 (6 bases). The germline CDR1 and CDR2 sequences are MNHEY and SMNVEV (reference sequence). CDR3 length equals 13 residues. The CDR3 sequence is CASSLDFRTEGVF. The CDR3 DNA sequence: TGTGCCAGCAGTTTAGACTTTCGGACAGAGGGGGTCTTC.

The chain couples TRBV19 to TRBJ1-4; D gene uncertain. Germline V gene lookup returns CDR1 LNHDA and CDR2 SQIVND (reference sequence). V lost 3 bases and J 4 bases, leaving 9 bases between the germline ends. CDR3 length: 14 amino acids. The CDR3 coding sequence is TGTGCCAGTAGTATCGCGGGGAGTAATGAAAAACTGTTTTTT. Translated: CASSIAGSNEKLFF.

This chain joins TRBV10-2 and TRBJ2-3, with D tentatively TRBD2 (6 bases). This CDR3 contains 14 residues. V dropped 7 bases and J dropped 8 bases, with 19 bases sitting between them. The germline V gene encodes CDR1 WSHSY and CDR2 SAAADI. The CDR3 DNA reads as TGCGCCAGCACTCCTAGCGCAAAGCGGGTTACGCAGTATTTT. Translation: CASTPSAKRVTQYF.

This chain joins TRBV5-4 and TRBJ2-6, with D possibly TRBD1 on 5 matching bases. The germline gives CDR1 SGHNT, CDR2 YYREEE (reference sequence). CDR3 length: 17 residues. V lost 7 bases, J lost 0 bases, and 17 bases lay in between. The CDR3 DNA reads TGTGCCAGCTCAAAACAGGTCGACCTCTCTGGGGCCAACGTCCTGACTTTC. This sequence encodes CASSKQVDLSGANVLTF.

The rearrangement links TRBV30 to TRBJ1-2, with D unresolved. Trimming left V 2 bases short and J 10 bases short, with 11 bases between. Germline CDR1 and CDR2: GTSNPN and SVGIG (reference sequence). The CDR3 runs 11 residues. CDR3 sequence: CAWSYGSHYTF. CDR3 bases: TGTGCCTGGAGTTACGGGTCACACTACACCTTC.

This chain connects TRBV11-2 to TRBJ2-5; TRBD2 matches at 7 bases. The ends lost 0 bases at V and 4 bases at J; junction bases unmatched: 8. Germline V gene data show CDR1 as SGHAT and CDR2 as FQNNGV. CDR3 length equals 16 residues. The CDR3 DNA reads TGTGCCAGCAGCTTAGATCTCGCGGGAGTAGGAGAGACCCAGTACTTC. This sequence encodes CASSLDLAGVGETQYF.

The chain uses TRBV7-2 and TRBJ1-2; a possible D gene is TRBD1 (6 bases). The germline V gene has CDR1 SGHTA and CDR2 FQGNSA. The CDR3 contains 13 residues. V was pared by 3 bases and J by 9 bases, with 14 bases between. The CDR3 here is CASSLLQGFSYTF. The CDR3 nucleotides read TGTGCCAGCAGCTTGCTCCAGGGGTTTAGCTACACCTTC.

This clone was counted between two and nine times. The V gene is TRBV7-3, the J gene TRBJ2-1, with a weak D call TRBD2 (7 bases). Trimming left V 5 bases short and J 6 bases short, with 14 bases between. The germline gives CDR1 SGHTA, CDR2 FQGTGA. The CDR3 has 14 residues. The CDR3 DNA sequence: TGTGCCAGCAGCCCCCCGGGGGGCAGCAATGAGCAGTTCTTC. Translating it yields CASSPPGGSNEQFF.

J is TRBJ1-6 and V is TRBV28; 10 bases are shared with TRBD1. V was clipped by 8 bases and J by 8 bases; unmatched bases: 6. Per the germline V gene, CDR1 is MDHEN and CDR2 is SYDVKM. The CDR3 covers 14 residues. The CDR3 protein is CASGDRGPYSPLHF. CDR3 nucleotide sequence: TGTGCCAGCGGGGACAGGGGTCCCTATTCACCCCTCCACTTT.